Sequencing of this T cell receptor beta chain was carried out in a study of blood T cell repertoires in COVID-19. Assignments of participants to cohorts depended upon their own reported clinical history. The study counted Cohort 3 donors as recovered given two negative PCRs, clearance, or symptom resolution. Assay used: immunoSEQ multiplex PCR; TCRdb lists only in-frame clones, some missing. The sample has 130,000 to 150,000 clones, approximately 87% seen once. What was sequenced was PBMCs or T cells enriched from blood (not recorded which). This clonotype was obtained from a man aged 55-75 years who had recovered from COVID-19.

The CDR3 nucleotides are TGTGCCAGCAGTGACCGCTATGGCTACACCTTC. Amino acids: CASSDRYGYTF. The chain is built from TRBV6-1 and TRBJ1-2; D not resolved. Germline assignment: CDR1 MNHNS and CDR2 SASEGT. The CDR3 has 11 amino acids. V was pared by 3 bases and J by 4 bases, with 3 bases between.